This TCR beta chain was captured by sequencing in a study of T-cell reconstitution after alpha-beta-depleted transplantation in children. Preparing the TCRbeta library involved the use of unique molecular identifiers. TCRdb reanalysed the PCR reads using MiXCR and keeps one entry per CDR3 protein. Of 600,000 to 800,000 distinct CDR3 sequences in the sample, roughly 14% were seen once. This clonotype was picked up many times. Antigen specificity is unknown. The V end lost 1 base, the J end lost 8 bases, and 36 bases lay between the germline ends. The CDR3 sequence is 21 residues long. Germline lookup yields CDR1 DFQATT and CDR2 SNEGSKA (reference sequence). Study results and limitations: When one year had passed after transplant, most T-cell counts and diversity came from newly produced T cells. Roughly two months post-transplant, alpha-beta T cells reportedly originated from several hundred graft clones that had expanded.

The gene calls are TRBV20-1 and TRBJ1-5, with D tentatively TRBD1 (6 bases). The sequenced sample was PBMCs, obtained before TCRalphabeta/CD19-depleted stem cell transplant. This TCR was recovered from a girl under 10 years old with congenital amegakaryocytic thrombocytopenia, due to receive a stem cell transplant. The CDR3 sequence: CSARVLGGRDISSELREPQHF. In DNA form, the CDR3 reads TGCAGTGCTAGAGTTTTAGGGGGTAGGGACATTTCTTCCGAACTACGGGAGCCCCAGCATTTT.